Reported below is one T cell receptor (beta chain). Through a sample-barcoded 5' primer and a J-beta primer mix, a second PCR was run for roughly 6 to 12 cycles. TCRdb re-called the 5' RACE reads through MiXCR, storing one row per CDR3 protein. The sample has about 380,000 distinct CDR3 sequences, about 52% seen once. This entry belongs to a study of blood T cells in healthy people across ages. The germline CDR1 and CDR2 sequences are SGHTA and FQGNSA. The CDR3 spans 15 residues. V lost 0 bases to trimming and J lost 5 bases, with 13 bases between them. This sequence was found in a man aged 55-75 years in good health. Sequencing was carried out using blood. The chain carries TRBV7-2 and TRBJ2-5; D is possibly TRBD1 (6 bases). The CDR3 is CASSLAGQRWETQYF. In nucleotides, the CDR3 is TGTGCCAGCAGCTTAGCTGGACAGAGATGGGAGACCCAGTACTTC.